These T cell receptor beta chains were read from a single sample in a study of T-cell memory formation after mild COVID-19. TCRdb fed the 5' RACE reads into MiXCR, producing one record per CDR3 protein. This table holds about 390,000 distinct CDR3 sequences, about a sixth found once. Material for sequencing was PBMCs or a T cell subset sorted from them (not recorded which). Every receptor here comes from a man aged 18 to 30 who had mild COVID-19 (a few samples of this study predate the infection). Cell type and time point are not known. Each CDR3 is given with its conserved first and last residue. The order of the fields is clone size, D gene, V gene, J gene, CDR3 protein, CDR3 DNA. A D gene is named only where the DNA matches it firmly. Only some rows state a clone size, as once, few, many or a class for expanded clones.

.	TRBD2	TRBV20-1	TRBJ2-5	CSARTSGYGETQYF	TGCAGTGCTCGGACTAGCGGGTACGGAGAGACCCAGTACTTC
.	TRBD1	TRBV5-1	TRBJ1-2	CASTRDSGLGSYTF	TGCGCCAGCACCCGGGACAGTGGGTTAGGCAGCTACACCTTC
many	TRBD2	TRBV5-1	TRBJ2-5	CASSLSLAGQETQYF	TGCGCCAGCAGCTTGTCCCTAGCGGGCCAAGAGACCCAGTACTTC
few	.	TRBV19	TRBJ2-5	CASSRSRGEGETQYF	TGTGCCAGTAGTAGGAGCAGGGGGGAGGGAGAGACCCAGTACTTC
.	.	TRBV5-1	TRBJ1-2	CASSLAGGALDYGYTF	TGCGCCAGCAGCTTGGCGGGTGGAGCCTTGGACTATGGCTACACCTTC
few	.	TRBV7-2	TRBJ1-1	CASSFRARSTNEAFF	TGTGCCAGCAGTTTCAGAGCCCGTAGTACCAATGAAGCTTTCTTT
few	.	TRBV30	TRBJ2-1	CAWNEQFF	TGTGCCTGGAATGAGCAGTTCTTC
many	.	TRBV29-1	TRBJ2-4	CSVEEGNKNIQYF	TGCAGCGTTGAAGAGGGGAACAAAAACATTCAGTACTTC
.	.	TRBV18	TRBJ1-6	CASSPPNSPLHF	TGTGCCAGCTCACCACCCAATTCACCCCTCCACTTT
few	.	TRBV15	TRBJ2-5	CATSSGLGRRSETQYF	TGTGCCACCAGCAGTGGTCTGGGGCGCCGATCTGAGACCCAGTACTTC
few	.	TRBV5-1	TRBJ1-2	CASSLLPGNYGYTF	TGCGCCAGCAGCCTCCTCCCGGGTAACTATGGCTACACCTTC
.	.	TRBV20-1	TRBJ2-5	CSAIKGGGGETQYF	TGCAGTGCAATAAAGGGAGGAGGCGGCGAGACCCAGTACTTC
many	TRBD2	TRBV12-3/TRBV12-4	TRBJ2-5	CASTLAGGKETQYF	TGTGCCAGCACCCTAGCGGGGGGAAAAGAGACCCAGTACTTC
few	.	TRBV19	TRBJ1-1	CASSPLQRMNTEAFF	TGTGCCAGTAGCCCACTACAGAGAATGAACACTGAAGCTTTCTTT
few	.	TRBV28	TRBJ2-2	CATPEGDTGELFF	TGTGCCACCCCCGAGGGGGACACCGGGGAGCTGTTTTTT
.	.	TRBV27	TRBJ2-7	CASSLIRGSYYEQYF	TGTGCCAGCAGTTTAATCCGGGGGTCCTACTACGAGCAGTACTTC
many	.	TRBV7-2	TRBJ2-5	CASSPPSPWETQYF	TGTGCCAGCAGCCCACCTTCTCCGTGGGAGACCCAGTACTTC
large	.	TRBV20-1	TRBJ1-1	CSARVRDTEAFF	TGCAGTGCTAGGGTTCGCGACACTGAAGCTTTCTTT
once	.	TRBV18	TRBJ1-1	CASSPSGQQNTEAFF	TGTGCCAGCTCACCCTCTGGACAGCAGAACACTGAAGCTTTCTTT
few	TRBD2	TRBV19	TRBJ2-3	CASSATAGALQSTDTQYF	TGTGCCAGTAGTGCTACAGCGGGGGCTCTCCAATCCACAGATACGCAGTATTTT
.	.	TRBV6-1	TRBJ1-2	CASSELRQTYGYTF	TGTGCCAGCAGCGAACTCAGGCAGACCTATGGCTACACCTTC
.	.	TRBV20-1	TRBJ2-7	CSASRTASSYEQYF	TGCAGTGCTTCCCGGACAGCAAGCTCCTACGAGCAGTACTTC
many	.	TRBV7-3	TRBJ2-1	CASSAQGPNEQFF	TGTGCCAGCAGCGCCCAGGGGCCCAATGAGCAGTTCTTC
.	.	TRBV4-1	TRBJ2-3	CASSQELSRGDTQYF	TGCGCCAGCAGCCAAGAACTTAGCCGTGGTGATACGCAGTATTTT